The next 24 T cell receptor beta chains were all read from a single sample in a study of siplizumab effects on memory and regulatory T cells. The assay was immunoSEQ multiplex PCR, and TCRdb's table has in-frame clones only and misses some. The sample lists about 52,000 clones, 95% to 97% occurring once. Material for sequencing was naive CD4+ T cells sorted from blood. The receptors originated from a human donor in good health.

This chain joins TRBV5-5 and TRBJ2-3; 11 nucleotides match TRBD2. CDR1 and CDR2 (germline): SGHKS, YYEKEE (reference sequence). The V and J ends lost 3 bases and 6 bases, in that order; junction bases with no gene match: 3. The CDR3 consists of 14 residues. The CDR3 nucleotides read TGTGCCAGCAGCTCTCTAGCGGGAGGCGATACGCAGTATTTT. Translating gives CASSSLAGGDTQYF.

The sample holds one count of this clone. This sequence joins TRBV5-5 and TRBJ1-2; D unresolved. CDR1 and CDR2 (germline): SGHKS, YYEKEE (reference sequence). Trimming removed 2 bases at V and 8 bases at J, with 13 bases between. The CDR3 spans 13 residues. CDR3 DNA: TGTGCCAGCAGCTTCGGGGTCGGGGTCGGCTACACCTTC. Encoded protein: CASSFGVGVGYTF.

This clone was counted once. CDR3 amino acids: CASSLWVSGSAKNIQYF. CDR3 in DNA: TGTGCCAGCAGTTTATGGGTTAGCGGGAGTGCCAAAAACATTCAGTACTTC. The gene calls are TRBV28 and TRBJ2-4, with 9 bases lining up with TRBD2. The CDR3 extends over 17 amino acids. The ends lost 0 bases at V and 1 base at J; junction bases unmatched: 4. CDR1 MDHEN and CDR2 SYDVKM come from the germline V gene.

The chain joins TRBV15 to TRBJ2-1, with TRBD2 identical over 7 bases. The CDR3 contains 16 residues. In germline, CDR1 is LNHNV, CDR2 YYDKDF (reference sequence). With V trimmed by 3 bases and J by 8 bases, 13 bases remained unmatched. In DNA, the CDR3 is TGTGCCACCAGCAGCTCCGGGAGGCCCATTTTCGATGAGCAGTTCTTC. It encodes CATSSSGRPIFDEQFF.

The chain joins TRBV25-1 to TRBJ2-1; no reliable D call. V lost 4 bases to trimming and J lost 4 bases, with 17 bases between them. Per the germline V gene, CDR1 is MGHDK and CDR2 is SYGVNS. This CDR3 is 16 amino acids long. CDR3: CASSGPQGGVYNEQFF. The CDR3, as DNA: TGTGCCAGCAGTGGCCCCCAAGGTGGGGTTTACAATGAGCAGTTCTTC.

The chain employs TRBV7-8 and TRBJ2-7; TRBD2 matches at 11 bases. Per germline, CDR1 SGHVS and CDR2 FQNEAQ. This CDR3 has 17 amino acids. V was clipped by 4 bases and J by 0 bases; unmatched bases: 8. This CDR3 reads CASSSSGTSGLSYEQYF. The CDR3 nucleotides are TGTGCCAGCAGCTCCTCCGGGACTAGCGGACTCTCCTACGAGCAGTACTTC.

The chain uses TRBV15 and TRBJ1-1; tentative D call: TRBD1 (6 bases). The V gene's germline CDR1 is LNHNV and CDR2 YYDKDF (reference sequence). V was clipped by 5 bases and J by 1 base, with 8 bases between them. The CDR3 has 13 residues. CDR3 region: CATSADRNTEAFF. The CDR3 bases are TGTGCCACCAGCGCGGACAGGAACACTGAAGCTTTCTTT.

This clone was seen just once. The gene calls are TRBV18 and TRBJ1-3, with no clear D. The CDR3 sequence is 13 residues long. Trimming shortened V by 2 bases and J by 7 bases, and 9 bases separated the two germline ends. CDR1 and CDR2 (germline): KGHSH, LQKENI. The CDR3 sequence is CASSPNMRNTIYF. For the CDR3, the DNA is TGTGCCAGCTCACCAAACATGAGGAACACCATATATTTT.

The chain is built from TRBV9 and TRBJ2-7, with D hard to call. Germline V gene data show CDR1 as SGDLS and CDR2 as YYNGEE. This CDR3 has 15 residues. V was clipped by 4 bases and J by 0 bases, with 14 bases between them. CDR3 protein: CASSLNRLLSYEQYF. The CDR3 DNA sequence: TGTGCCAGCAGCCTCAATCGACTGCTCTCCTACGAGCAGTACTTC.

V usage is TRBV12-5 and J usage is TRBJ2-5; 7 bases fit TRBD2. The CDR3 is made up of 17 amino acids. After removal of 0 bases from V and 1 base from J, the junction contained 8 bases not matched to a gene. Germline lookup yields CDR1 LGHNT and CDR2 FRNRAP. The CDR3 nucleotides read TGTGCTAGTGGTTTGGTACTCGGACTAGTGGTCCAAGAGACCCAGTACTTC. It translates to CASGLVLGLVVQETQYF.

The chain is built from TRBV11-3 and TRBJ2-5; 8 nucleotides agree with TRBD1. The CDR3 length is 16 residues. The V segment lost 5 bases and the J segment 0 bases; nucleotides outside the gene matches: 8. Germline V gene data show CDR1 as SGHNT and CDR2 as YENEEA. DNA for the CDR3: TGTGCCAGCAGCACCGGGGACAGGAGACACCAAGAGACCCAGTACTTC. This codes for CASSTGDRRHQETQYF.

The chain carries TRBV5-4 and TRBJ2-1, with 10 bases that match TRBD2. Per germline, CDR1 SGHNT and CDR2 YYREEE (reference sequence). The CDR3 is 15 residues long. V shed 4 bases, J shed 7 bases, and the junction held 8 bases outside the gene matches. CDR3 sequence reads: CASSESGRAENEQFF. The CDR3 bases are TGTGCCAGCAGCGAGAGCGGGAGGGCGGAGAATGAGCAGTTCTTC.

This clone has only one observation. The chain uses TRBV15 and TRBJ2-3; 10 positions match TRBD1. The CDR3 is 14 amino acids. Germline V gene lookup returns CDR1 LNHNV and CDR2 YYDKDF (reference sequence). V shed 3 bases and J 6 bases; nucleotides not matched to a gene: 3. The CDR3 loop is CATSRGQGYDTQYF. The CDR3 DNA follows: TGTGCCACCAGCAGGGGACAGGGGTACGATACGCAGTATTTT. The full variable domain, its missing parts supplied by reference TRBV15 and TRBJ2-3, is DAMVIQNPRYQVTQFGKPVTLSCSQTLNHNVMYWYQQKSSQAPKLLFHYYDKDFNNEADTPDNFQSRRPNTSFCFLDIRSPGLGDTAMYLCATSRGQGYDTQYFGPGTRLTVL.

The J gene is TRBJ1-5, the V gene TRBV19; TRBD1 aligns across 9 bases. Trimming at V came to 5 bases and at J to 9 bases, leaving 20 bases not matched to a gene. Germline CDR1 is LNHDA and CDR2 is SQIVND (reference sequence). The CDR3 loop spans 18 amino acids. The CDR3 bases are TGTGCCAGTAGTGGGCGGGGGACAGGGCTTGGGCATCAGGGGCCCCAGCATTTT. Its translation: CASSGRGTGLGHQGPQHF.

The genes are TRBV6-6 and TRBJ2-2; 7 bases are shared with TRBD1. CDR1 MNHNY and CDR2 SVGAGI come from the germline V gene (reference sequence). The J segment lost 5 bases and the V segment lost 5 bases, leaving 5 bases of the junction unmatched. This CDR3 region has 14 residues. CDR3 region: CASSQGVRTGELFF. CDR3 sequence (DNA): TGTGCCAGCAGTCAGGGGGTTCGGACCGGGGAGCTGTTTTTT.

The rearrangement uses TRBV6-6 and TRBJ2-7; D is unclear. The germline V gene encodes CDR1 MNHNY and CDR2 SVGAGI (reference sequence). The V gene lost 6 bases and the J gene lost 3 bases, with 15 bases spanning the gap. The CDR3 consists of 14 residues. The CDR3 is CASRPGPTDYEQYF. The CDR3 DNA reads TGTGCCAGCAGACCCGGACCGACCGACTACGAGCAGTACTTC.

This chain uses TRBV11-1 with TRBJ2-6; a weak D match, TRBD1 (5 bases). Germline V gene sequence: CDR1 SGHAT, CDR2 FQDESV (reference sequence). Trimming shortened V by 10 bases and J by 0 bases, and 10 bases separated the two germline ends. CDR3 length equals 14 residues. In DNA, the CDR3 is TGTGCCACTGTAACAGGCTCTGGGGCCAACGTCCTGACTTTC. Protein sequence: CATVTGSGANVLTF. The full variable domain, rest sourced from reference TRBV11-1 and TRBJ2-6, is EAEVAQSPRYKITEKSQAVAFWCDPISGHATLYWYRQILGQGPELLVQFQDESVVDDSQLPKDRFSAERLKGVDSTLKIQPAELGDSAMYLCATVTGSGANVLTFGAGSRLTVL.

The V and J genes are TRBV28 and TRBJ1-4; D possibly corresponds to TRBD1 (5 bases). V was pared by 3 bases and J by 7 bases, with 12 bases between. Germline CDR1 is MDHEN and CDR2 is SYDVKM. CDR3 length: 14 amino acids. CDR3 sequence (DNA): TGTGCCAGCAGTTTTGGTGGGGGGGGTGAAAAACTGTTTTTT. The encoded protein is CASSFGGGGEKLFF.

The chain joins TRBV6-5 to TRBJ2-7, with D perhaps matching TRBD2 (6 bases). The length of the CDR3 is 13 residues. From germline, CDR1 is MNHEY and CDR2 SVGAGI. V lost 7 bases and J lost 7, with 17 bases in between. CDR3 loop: CASNDGTPGEQYF. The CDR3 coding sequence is TGTGCCAGCAACGACGGGACTCCAGGGGAGCAGTACTTC.

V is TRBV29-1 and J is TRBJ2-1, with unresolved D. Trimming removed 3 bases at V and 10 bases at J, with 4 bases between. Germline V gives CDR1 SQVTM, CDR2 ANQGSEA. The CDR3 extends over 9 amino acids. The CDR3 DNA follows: TGCAGCGTTGAGGACGAGCAGTTCTTC. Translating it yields CSVEDEQFF.

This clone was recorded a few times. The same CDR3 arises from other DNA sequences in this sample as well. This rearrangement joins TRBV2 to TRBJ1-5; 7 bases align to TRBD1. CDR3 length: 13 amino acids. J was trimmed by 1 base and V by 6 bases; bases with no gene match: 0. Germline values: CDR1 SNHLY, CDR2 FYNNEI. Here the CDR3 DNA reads TGTGCCAGCAGGGGACAGAGCAATCAGCCCCAGCATTTT. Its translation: CASRGQSNQPQHF. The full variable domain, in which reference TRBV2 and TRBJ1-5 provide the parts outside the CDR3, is EPEVTQTPSHQVTQMGQEVILRCVPISNHLYFYWYRQILGQKVEFLVSFYNNEISEKSEIFDDQFSVERPDGSNFTLKIRSTKLEDSAMYFCASRGQSNQPQHFGDGTRLSIL.

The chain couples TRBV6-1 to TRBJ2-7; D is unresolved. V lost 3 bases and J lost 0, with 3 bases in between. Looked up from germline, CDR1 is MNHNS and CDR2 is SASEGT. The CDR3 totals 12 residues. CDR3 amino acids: CASSDPSYEQYF. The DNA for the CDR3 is TGTGCCAGCAGTGATCCCTCCTACGAGCAGTACTTC.

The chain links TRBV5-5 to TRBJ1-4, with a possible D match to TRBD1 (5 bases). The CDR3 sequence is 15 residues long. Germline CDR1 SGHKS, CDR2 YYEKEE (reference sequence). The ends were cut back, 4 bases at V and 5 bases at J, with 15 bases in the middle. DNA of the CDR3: TGTGCCAGCAGCGGTGGGGGTAGATGGAATGAAAAACTGTTTTTT. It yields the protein CASSGGGRWNEKLFF.

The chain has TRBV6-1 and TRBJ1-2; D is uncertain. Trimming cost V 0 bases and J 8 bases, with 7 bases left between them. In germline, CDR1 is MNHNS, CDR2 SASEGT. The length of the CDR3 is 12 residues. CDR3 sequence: CASSEAGLGYTF. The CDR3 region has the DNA TGTGCCAGCAGTGAAGCGGGTCTAGGCTACACCTTC.